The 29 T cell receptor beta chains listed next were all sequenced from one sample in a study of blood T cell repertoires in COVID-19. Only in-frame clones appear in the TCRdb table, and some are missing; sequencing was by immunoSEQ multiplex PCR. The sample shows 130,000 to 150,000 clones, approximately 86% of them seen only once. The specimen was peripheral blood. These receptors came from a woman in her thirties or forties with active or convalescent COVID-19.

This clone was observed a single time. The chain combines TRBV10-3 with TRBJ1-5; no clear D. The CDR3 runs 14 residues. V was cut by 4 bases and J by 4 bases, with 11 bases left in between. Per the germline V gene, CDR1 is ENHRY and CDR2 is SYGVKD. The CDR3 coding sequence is TGTGCCATCAGTGGAGCGATGGAAAATCAGCCCCAGCATTTT. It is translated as CAISGAMENQPQHF.

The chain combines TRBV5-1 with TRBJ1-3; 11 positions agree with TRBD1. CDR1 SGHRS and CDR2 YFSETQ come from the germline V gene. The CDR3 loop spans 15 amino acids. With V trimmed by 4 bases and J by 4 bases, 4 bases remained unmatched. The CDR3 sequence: CASSPRTGGGNTIYF. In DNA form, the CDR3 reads TGCGCCAGCAGCCCCCGGACAGGGGGCGGAAACACCATATATTTT. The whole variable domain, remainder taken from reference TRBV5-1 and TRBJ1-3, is KAGVTQTPRYLIKTRGQQVTLSCSPISGHRSVSWYQQTPGQGLQFLFEYFSETQRNKGNFPGRFSGRQFSNSRSEMNVSTLELGDSALYLCASSPRTGGGNTIYFGEGSWLTVV.

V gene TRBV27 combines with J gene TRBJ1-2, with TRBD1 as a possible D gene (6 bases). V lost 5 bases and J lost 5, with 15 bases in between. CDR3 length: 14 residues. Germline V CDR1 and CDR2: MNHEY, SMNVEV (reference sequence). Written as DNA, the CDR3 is TGTGCCAGCAGTCCCCGGACAGAGACTTATGGCTACACCTTC. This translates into CASSPRTETYGYTF.

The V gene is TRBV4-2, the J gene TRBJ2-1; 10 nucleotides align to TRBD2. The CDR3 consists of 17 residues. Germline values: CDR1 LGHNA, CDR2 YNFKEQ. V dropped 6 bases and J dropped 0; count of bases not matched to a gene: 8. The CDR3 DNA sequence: TGTGCCAGCAGTGTAGCGGGAGGACCGAGCTCCTACAATGAGCAGTTCTTC. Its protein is CASSVAGGPSSYNEQFF.

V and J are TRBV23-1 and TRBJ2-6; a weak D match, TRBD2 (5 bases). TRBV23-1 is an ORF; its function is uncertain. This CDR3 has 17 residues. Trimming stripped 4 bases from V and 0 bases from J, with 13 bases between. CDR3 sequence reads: CASSRSGDSSGANVLTF. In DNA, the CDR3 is TGCGCCAGCAGTCGCTCCGGGGATAGCTCTGGGGCCAACGTCCTGACTTTC.

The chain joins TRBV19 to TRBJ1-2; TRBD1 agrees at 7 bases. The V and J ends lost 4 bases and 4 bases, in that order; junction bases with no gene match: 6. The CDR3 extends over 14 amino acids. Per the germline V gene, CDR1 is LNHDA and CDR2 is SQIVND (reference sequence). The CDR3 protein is CASSTGTETYGYTF. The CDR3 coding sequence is TGTGCCAGTAGTACCGGGACAGAGACCTATGGCTACACCTTC.

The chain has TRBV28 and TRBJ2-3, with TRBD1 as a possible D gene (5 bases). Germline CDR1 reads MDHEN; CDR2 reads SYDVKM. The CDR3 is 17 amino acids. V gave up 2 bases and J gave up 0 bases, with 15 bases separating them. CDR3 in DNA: TGTGCCAGCAGTTTAAATTTAATGGCAGGGAGCACAGATACGCAGTATTTT. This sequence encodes CASSLNLMAGSTDTQYF.

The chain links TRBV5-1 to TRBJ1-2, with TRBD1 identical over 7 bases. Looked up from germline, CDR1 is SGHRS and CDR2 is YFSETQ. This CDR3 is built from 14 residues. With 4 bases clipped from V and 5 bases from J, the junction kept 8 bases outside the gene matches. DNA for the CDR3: TGCGCCAGCAGCCGAAGTAGGGACAGTTATGGCTACACCTTC. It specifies CASSRSRDSYGYTF. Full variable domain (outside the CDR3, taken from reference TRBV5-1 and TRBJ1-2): KAGVTQTPRYLIKTRGQQVTLSCSPISGHRSVSWYQQTPGQGLQFLFEYFSETQRNKGNFPGRFSGRQFSNSRSEMNVSTLELGDSALYLCASSRSRDSYGYTFGSGTRLTVV.

The CDR3 loop reads CASSLPLAGGTDTQYF. The CDR3 coding sequence is TGCGCCAGCAGCTTACCACTAGCGGGAGGCACAGATACGCAGTATTTT. The J gene is TRBJ2-3, the V gene TRBV5-1, with 11 bases lining up with TRBD2. This CDR3 contains 16 residues. V lost 2 bases to trimming and J lost 1 base; unmatched junction nucleotides: 3. Looked up from germline, CDR1 is SGHRS and CDR2 is YFSETQ.

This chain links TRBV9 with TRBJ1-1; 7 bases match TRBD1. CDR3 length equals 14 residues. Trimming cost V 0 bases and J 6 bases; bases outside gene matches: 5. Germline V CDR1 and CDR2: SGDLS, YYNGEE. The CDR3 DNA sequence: TGTGCCAGCAGCGTAGGAGGGGGACAGTCTGAAGCTTTCTTT. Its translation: CASSVGGGQSEAFF.

Here the CDR3 DNA reads TGCGCCAGCAGCGTTAGCGGGAGGGTATCCTACGAGCAGTACTTC. Its translation is CASSVSGRVSYEQYF. The chain couples TRBV5-1 to TRBJ2-7; 11 bases fit TRBD2. Losses at the gene ends were 4 bases for V and 1 base for J; bases not matched to a gene: 4. Germline V CDR1 and CDR2: SGHRS, YFSETQ. The CDR3 has 15 amino acids.

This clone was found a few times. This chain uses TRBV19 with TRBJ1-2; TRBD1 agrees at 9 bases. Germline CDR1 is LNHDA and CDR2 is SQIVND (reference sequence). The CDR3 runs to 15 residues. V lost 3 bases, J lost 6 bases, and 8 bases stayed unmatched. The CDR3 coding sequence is TGTGCCAGTAGTATGCTATCCGGGACAGGGCATGGCTACACCTTC. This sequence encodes CASSMLSGTGHGYTF.

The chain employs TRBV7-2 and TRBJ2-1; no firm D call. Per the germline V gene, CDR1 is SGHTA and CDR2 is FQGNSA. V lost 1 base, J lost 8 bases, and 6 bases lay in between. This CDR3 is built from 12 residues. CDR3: CASSLGTDEQFF. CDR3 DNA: TGTGCCAGCAGCTTAGGTACGGATGAGCAGTTCTTC.

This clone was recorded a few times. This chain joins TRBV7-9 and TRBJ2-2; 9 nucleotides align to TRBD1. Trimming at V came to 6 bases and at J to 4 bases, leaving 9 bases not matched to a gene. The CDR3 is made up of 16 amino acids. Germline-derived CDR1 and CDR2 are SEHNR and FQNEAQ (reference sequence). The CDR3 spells CASSFGQGFFTGELFF. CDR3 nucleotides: TGTGCCAGCAGTTTCGGACAGGGGTTTTTCACCGGGGAGCTGTTTTTT.

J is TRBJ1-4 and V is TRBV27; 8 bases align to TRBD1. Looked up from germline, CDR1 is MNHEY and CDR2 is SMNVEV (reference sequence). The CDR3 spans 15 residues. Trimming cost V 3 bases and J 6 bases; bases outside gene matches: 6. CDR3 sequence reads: CASSFVPGGYEKLFF. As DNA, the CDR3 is TGTGCCAGCAGTTTTGTCCCAGGGGGCTATGAAAAACTGTTTTTT. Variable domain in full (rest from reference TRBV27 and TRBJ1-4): EAQVTQNPRYLITVTGKKLTVTCSQNMNHEYMSWYRQDPGLGLRQIYYSMNVEVTDKGDVPEGYKVSRKEKRNFPLILESPSPNQTSLYFCASSFVPGGYEKLFFGSGTQLSVL.

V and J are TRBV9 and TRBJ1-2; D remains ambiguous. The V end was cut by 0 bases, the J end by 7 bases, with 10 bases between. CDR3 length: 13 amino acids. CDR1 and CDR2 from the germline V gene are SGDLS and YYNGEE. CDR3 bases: TGTGCCAGCAGCGTAGATTGGAGGCCTGGCTACACCTTC. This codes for CASSVDWRPGYTF.

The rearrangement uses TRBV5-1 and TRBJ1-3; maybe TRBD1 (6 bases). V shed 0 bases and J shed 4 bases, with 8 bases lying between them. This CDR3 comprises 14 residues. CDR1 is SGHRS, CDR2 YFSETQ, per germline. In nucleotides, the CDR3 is TGCGCCAGCAGCTTGGACAGGGAAGGAAACACCATATATTTT. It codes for CASSLDREGNTIYF.

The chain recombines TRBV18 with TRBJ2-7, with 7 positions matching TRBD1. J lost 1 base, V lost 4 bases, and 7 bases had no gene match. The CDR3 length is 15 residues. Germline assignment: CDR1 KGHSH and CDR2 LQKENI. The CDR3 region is CASSHPGQLSYEQYF. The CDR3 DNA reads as TGTGCCAGCTCACACCCGGGACAGCTTTCCTACGAGCAGTACTTC.

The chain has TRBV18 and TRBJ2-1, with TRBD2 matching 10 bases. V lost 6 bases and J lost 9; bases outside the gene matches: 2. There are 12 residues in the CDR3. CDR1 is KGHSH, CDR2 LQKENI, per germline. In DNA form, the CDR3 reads TGTGCCAGCTCGCCTAGCGGGGGTGAGCAGTTCTTC. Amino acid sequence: CASSPSGGEQFF.

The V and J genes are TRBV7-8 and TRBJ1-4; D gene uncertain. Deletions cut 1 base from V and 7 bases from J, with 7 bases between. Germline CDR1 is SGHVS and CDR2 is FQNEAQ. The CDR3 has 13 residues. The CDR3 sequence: CASSLGIAEKLFF. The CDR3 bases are TGTGCCAGCAGCTTAGGAATAGCTGAAAAACTGTTTTTT.

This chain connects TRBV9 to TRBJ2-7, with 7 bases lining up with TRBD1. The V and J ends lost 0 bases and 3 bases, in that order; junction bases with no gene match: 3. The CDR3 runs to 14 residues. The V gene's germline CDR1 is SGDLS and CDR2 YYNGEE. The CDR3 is CASSVEHRGYEQYF. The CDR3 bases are TGTGCCAGCAGCGTAGAACACAGGGGCTACGAGCAGTACTTC.

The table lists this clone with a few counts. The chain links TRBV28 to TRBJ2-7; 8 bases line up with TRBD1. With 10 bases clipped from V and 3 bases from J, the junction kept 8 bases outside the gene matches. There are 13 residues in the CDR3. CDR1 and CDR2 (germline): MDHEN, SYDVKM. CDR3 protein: CATQGAPRYEQYF. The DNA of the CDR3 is TGTGCCACCCAGGGGGCACCCCGCTACGAGCAGTACTTC.

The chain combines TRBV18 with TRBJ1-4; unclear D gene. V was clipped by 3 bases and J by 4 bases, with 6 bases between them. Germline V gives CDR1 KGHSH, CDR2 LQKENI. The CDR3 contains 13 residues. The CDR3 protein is CASSPGINEKLFF. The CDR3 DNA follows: TGTGCCAGCTCACCCGGGATTAATGAAAAACTGTTTTTT.

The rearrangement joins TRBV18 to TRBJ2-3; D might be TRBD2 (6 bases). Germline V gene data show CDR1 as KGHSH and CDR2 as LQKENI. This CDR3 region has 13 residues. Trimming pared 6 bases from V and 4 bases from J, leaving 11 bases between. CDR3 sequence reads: CASSPREPDTQYF. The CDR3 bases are TGTGCCAGCTCTCCCCGGGAGCCAGATACGCAGTATTTT.

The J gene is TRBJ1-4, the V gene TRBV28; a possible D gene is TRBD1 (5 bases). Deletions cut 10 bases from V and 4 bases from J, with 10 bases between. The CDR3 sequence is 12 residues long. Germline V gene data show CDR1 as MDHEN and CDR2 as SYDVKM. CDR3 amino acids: CATGGDNEKLFF. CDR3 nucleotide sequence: TGTGCCACCGGGGGGGATAATGAAAAACTGTTTTTT. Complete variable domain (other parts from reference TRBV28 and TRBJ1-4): DVKVTQSSRYLVKRTGEKVFLECVQDMDHENMFWYRQDPGLGLRLIYFSYDVKMKEKGDIPEGYSVSREKKERFSLILESASTNQTSMYLCATGGDNEKLFFGSGTQLSVL.

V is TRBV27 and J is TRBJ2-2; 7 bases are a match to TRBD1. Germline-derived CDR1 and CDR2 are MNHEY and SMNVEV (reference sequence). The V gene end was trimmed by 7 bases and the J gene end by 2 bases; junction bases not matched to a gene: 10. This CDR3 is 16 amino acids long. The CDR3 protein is CASTLWAGGNTGELFF. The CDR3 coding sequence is TGTGCCAGCACCCTTTGGGCAGGGGGAAACACCGGGGAGCTGTTTTTT.

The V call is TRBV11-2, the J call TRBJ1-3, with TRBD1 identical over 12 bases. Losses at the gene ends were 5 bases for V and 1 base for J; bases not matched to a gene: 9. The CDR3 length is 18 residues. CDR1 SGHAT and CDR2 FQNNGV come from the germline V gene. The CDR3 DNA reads TGTGCCAGCAGCAATCGGGGACAGGGGGCCGAGTCTGGAAACACCATATATTTT. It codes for CASSNRGQGAESGNTIYF.

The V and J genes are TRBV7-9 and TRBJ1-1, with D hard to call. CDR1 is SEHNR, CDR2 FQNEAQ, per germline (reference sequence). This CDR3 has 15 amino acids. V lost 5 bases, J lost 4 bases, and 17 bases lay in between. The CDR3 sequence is CASSLVLGRATEAFF. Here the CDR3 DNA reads TGTGCCAGCAGCCTCGTGTTAGGGCGGGCCACTGAAGCTTTCTTT.

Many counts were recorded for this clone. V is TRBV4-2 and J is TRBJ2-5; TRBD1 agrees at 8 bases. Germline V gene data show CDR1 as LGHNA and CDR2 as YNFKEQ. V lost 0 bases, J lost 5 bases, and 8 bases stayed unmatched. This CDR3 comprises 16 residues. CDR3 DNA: TGTGCCAGCAGCCAAGATGAGGGGACAGGTGGGGAGACCCAGTACTTC. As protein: CASSQDEGTGGETQYF.